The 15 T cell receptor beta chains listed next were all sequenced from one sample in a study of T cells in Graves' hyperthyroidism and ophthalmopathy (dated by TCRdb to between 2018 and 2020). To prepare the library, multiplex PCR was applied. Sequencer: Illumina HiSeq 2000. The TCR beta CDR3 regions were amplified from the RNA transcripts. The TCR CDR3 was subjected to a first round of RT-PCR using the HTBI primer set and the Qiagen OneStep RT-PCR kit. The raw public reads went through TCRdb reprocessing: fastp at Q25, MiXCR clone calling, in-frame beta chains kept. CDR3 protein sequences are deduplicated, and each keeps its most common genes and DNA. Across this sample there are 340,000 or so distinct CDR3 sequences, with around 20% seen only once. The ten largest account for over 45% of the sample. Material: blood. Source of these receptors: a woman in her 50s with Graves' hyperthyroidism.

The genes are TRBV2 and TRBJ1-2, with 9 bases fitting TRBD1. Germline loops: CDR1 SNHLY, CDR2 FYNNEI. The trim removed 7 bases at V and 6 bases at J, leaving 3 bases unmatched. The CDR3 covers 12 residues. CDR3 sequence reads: CASKTGGHGYTF. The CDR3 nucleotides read TGTGCCAGCAAAACAGGGGGCCATGGCTACACCTTC.

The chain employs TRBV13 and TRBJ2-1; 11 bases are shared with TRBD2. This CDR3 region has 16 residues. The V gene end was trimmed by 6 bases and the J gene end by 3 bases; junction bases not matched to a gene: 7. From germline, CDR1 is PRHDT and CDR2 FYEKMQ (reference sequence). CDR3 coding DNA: TGTGCCAGCAGACGGACTCTAGCGGGAGGCTACAATGAGCAGTTCTTC. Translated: CASRRTLAGGYNEQFF.

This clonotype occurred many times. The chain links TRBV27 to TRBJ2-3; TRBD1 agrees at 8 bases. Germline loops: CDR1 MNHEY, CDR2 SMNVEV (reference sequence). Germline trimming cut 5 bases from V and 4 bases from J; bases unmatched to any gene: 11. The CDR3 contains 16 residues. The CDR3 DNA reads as TGTGCCAGCAGTAAAGGGACAGGCCTAGGGGCAGATACGCAGTATTTT. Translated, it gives CASSKGTGLGADTQYF.

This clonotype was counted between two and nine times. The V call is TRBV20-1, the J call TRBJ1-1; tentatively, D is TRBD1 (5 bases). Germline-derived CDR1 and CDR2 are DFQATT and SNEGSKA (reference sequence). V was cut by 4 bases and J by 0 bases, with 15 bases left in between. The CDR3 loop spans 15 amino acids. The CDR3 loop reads CSATQGLGMNTEAFF. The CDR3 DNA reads TGCAGTGCTACCCAGGGTTTGGGGATGAACACTGAAGCTTTCTTT.

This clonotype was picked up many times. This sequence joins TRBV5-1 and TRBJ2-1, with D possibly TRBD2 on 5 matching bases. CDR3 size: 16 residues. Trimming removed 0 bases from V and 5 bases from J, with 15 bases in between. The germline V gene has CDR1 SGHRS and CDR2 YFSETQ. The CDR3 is CASSLELWGVNNEQFF. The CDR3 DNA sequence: TGCGCCAGCAGCTTGGAGTTATGGGGAGTCAACAATGAGCAGTTCTTC.

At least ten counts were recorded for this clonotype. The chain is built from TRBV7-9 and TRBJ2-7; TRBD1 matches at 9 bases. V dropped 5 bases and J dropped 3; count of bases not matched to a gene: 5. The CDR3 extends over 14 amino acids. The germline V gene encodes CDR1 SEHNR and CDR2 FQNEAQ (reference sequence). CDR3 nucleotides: TGTGCCAGCAGCACGACAGGGGGGGTCTACGAGCAGTACTTC. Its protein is CASSTTGGVYEQYF.

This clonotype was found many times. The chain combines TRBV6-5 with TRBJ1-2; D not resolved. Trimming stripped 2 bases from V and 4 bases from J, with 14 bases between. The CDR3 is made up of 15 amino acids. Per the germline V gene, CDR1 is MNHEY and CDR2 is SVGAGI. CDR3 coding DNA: TGTGCCAGCAGTTACGACCGGGCGGGTCCCTATGGCTACACCTTC. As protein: CASSYDRAGPYGYTF.

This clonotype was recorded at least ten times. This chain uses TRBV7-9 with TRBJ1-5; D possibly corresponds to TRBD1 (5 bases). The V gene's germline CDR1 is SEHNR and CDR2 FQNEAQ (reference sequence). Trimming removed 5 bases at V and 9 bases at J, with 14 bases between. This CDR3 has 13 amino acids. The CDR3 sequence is CASSGTAGGPQHF. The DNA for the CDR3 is TGTGCCAGCAGCGGGACTGCCGGAGGGCCCCAGCATTTT.

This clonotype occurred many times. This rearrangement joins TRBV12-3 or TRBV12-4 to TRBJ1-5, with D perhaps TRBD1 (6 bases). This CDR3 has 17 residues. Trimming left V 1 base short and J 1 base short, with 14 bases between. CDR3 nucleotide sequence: TGTGCCAGCAGTTTAGGGTTAGGGGGGGTAAGCAATCAGCCCCAGCATTTT. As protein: CASSLGLGGVSNQPQHF.

CDR3 bases: TGCAGTGCTCCACAGGGGAGCACGCAGTATTTT. This translates into CSAPQGSTQYF. V is TRBV20-1 and J is TRBJ2-3, with 7 bases matching TRBD1. CDR3 length: 11 amino acids. V was clipped by 5 bases and J by 9 bases; unmatched bases: 5. CDR1 DFQATT and CDR2 SNEGSKA come from the germline V gene (reference sequence).

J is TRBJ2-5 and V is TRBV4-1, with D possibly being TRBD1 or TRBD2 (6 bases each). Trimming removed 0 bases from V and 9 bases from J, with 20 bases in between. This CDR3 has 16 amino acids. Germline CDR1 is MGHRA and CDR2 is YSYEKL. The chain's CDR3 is CASSQDRTGATLPQYF. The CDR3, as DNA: TGCGCCAGCAGCCAAGATAGGACGGGGGCGACCCTCCCCCAGTACTTC.

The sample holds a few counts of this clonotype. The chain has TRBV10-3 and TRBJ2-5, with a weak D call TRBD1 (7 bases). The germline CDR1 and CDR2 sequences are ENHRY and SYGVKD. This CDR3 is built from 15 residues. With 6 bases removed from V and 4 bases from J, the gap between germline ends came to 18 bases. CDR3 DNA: TGTGCCATCAGGCCAGGGGGGCGAATAGGAGAGACCCAGTACTTC. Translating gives CAIRPGGRIGETQYF.

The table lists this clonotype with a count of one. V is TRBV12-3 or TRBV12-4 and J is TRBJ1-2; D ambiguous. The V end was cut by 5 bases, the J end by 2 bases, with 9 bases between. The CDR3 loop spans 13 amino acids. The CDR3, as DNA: TGTGCCAGCAGTGACGGGAACAACTATGGCTACACCTTC. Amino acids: CASSDGNNYGYTF.

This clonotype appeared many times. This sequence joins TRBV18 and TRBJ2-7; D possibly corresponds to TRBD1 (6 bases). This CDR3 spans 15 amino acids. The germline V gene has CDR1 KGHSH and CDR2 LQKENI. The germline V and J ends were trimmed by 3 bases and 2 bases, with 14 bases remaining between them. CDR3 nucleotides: TGTGCCAGCTCACCGCAAACAGGGACCACCTACGAGCAGTACTTC. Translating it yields CASSPQTGTTYEQYF.

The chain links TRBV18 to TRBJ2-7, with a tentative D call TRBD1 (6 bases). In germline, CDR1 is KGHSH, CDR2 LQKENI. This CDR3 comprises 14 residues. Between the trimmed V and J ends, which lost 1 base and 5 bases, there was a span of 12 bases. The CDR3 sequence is CASSPRQADHEQYF. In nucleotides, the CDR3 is TGTGCCAGCTCACCACGACAGGCGGACCACGAGCAGTACTTC.